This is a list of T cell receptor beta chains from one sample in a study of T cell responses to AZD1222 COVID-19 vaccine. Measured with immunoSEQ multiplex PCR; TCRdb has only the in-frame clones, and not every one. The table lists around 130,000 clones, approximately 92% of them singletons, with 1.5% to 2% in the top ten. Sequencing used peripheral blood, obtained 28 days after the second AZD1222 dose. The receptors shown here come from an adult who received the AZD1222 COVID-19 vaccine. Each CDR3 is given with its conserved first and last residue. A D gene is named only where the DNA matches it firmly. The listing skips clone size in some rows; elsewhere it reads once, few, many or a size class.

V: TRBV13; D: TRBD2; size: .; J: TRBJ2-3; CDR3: CASSLRLAGGTDTQYF; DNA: TGTGCCAGCAGCTTACGACTAGCGGGGGGCACAGATACGCAGTATTTT
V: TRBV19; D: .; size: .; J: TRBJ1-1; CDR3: CASSPRTHQNTEAFF; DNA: TGTGCCAGTAGTCCGAGGACCCATCAAAACACTGAAGCTTTCTTT
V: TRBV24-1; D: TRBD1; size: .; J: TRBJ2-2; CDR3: CATSDSPGQGNTGELFF; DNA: TGTGCCACCAGTGATTCTCCGGGACAGGGGAATACCGGGGAGCTGTTTTTT
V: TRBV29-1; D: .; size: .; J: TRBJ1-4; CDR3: CSVEEGAGHTKLFF; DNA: TGCAGCGTTGAAGAAGGGGCAGGGCACACAAAACTGTTTTTT
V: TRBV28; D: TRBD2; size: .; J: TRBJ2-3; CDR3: CASSNPSSGETDTQYF; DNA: TGTGCCAGCAGTAATCCTTCTAGCGGGGAGACAGATACGCAGTATTTT
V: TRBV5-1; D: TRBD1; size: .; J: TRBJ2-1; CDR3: CASSTLGQGLRNEQFF; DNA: TGCGCCAGCAGCACCCTCGGACAGGGGTTAAGGAATGAGCAGTTCTTC
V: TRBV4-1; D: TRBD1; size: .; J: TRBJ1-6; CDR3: CASSQQGAGNSPLHF; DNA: TGCGCCAGCAGCCAACAGGGGGCGGGGAATTCACCCCTCCACTTT
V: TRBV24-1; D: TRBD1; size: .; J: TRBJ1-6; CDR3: CATRGTALHF; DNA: TGTGCCACCAGGGGGACAGCGCTCCACTTT
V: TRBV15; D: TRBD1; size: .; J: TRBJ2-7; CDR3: CATSMGRDREPGGYF; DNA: TGTGCCACCAGCATGGGTAGGGACAGGGAGCCCGGGGGGTACTTC
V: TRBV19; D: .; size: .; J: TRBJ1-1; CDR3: CASSWGNTEAFF; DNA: TGTGCCAGTTCCTGGGGAAACACTGAAGCTTTCTTT
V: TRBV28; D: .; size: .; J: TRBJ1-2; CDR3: CASSLSGGRGYTF; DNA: TGTGCCAGCAGTTTATCGGGAGGGCGCGGCTACACCTTC
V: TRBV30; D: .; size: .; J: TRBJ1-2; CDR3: CAWSVGGEGYTF; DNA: TGTGCCTGGAGTGTTGGGGGAGAGGGCTACACCTTC
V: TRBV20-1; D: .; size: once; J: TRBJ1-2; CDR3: CSVQTEGGYTF; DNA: TGCAGTGTTCAAACCGAGGGGGGCTACACCTTC
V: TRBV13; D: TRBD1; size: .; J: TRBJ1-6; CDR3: CASSSTRGGSSPLHF; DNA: TGTGCCAGCAGCTCCACCAGGGGGGGCTCCTCACCCCTCCACTTT
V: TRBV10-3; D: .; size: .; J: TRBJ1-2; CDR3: CAIREGPSGGYTF; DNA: TGTGCCATCAGGGAGGGACCCTCGGGAGGCTACACCTTC
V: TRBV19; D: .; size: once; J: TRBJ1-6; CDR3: CASSIIPLPRHSPLHF; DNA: TGTGCCAGTAGTATCATTCCTCTCCCCCGGCATTCACCCCTCCACTTT
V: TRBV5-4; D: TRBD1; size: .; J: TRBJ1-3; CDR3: CASSEITGGGNTIYF; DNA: TGTGCCAGCAGCGAGATAACAGGGGGCGGAAACACCATATATTTT
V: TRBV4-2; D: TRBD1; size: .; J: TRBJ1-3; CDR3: CASSQGQGAAGNTIYF; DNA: TGTGCCAGCAGCCAGGGACAGGGGGCCGCGGGAAACACCATATATTTT
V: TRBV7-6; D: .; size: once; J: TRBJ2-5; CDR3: CASSQNRETQYF; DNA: TGTGCCAGCAGCCAAAACCGGGAGACCCAGTACTTC
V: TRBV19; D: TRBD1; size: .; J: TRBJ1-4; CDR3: CASSIDGSRGFEKLFF; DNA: TGTGCCAGTAGTATAGATGGATCCAGGGGGTTCGAAAAACTGTTTTTT
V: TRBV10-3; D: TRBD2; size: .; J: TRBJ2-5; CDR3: CAIRGSGRGETQYF; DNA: TGTGCCATCAGAGGTAGCGGGAGGGGAGAGACCCAGTACTTC
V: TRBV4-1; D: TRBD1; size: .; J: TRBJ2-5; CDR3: CASSQGAGGHQETQYF; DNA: TGCGCCAGCAGCCAAGGGGCAGGGGGCCACCAAGAGACCCAGTACTTC
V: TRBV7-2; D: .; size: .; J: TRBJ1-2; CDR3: CASSLVQGGKDGYTF; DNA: TGTGCCAGCAGCTTAGTACAGGGAGGAAAGGATGGCTACACCTTC
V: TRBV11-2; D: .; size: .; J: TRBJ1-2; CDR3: CASSWGDNRDGYTF; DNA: TGTGCCAGCAGCTGGGGGGACAATCGAGATGGCTACACCTTC
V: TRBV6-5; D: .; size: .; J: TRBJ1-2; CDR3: CASSRTRDNLYGYTF; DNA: TGTGCCAGCAGTCGTACAAGGGACAACCTCTATGGCTACACCTTC
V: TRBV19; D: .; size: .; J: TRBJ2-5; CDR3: CASSRSGQRETQYF; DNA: TGTGCCAGTAGTCGCTCCGGGCAGCGGGAGACCCAGTACTTC
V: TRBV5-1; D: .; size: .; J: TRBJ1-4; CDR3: CASSLNRPNEKLFF; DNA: TGCGCCAGCAGCTTGAACCGGCCAAATGAAAAACTGTTTTTT
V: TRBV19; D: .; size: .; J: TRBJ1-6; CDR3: CASKGLDGTYNSPLHF; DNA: TGTGCCAGTAAGGGCCTGGATGGGACCTATAATTCACCCCTCCACTTT
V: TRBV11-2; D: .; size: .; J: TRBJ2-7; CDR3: CASSLGDVGEQYF; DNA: TGTGCCAGCAGCTTAGGGGACGTAGGGGAGCAGTACTTC
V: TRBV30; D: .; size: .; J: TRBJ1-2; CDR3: CAWTQEAYGYTF; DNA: TGTGCCTGGACCCAGGAGGCCTATGGCTACACCTTC
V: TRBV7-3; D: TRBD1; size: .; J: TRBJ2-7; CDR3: CASSPSGTGSYEQYF; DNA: TGTGCCAGCAGCCCGTCCGGGACAGGGAGCTACGAGCAGTACTTC
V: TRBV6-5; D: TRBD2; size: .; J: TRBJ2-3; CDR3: CASSSELAGAIDTQYF; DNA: TGTGCCAGCAGTTCGGAATTAGCGGGGGCCATAGATACGCAGTATTTT
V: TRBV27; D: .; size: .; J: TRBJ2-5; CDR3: CASSLSGGKTQYF; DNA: TGTGCCAGCAGTTTATCCGGGGGAAAGACCCAGTACTTC
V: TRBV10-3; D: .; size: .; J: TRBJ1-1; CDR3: CAISEYLENTEAFF; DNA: TGTGCCATCAGTGAGTACCTTGAGAACACTGAAGCTTTCTTT
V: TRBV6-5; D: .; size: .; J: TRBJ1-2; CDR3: CASSYYPRAGDGYTF; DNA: TGTGCCAGCAGTTATTATCCCAGGGCCGGCGATGGCTACACCTTC
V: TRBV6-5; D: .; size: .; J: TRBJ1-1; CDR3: CASSSKGNTEAFF; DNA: TGTGCCAGCAGTTCCAAGGGGAACACTGAAGCTTTCTTT
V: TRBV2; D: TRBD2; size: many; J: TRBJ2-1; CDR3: CASSEGLAGVNEQFF; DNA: TGTGCCAGCAGTGAGGGTCTAGCGGGAGTCAATGAGCAGTTCTTC
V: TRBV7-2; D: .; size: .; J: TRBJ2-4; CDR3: CASSLLGNIQYF; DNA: TGTGCCAGCAGCTTACTGGGGAACATTCAGTACTTC
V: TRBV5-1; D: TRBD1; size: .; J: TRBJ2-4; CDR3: CASSRGQGWNIQYF; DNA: TGCGCCAGCAGCAGGGGACAGGGTTGGAACATTCAGTACTTC
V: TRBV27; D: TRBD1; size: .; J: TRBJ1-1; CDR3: CASSSGTGGITEAFF; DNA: TGTGCCAGCAGTTCTGGGACAGGGGGGATCACTGAAGCTTTCTTT
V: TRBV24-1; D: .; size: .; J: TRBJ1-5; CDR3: CATSVGGGAQPQHF; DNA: TGTGCCACCAGTGTCGGTGGGGGGGCTCAGCCCCAGCATTTT
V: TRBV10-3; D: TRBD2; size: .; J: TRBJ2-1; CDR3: CAISASGRAYEQFF; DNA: TGTGCCATCAGTGCTAGCGGGAGGGCGTATGAGCAGTTCTTC
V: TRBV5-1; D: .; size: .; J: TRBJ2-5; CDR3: CASSLVAALGETQYF; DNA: TGCGCCAGCAGCTTGGTGGCAGCTTTAGGGGAGACCCAGTACTTC
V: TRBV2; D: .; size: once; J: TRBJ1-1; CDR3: CASSDSGVAEAFF; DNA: TGTGCCAGCAGTGATTCAGGGGTTGCTGAAGCTTTCTTT
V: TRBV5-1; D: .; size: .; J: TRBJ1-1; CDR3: CASRVRTNTEAFF; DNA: TGCGCCAGCAGGGTGAGGACGAACACTGAAGCTTTCTTT
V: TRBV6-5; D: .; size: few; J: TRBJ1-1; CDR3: CASRTGRTEAFF; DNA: TGTGCCAGCAGAACAGGGAGAACTGAAGCTTTCTTT
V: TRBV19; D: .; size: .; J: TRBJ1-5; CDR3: CASSVAYNQPQHF; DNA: TGTGCCAGTAGTGTGGCATATAATCAGCCCCAGCATTTT